Described below is a single TCR beta chain sequence and its context. This specimen comes from a study of control samples from healthy donors and cancer patients. Germline V lookup: CDR1 MNHEY, CDR2 SVGAGI. Trimming removed 4 bases from V and 12 bases from J, with 22 bases in between. CDR3 length: 15 residues. TCRdb's copy holds only in-frame clones and misses some; the assay was immunoSEQ multiplex PCR. This table has about 80,000 clones, roughly 84% appearing once. The sample comprised blood. The chain links TRBV6-5 to TRBJ2-1; D ambiguous. This sequence originates from a woman aged 45-65 years in good health. CDR3 bases: TGTGCCAGCAGTTCCTTCGATAGGGAATTCTTAGGGCAGTTCTTC. Protein product: CASSSFDREFLGQFF.